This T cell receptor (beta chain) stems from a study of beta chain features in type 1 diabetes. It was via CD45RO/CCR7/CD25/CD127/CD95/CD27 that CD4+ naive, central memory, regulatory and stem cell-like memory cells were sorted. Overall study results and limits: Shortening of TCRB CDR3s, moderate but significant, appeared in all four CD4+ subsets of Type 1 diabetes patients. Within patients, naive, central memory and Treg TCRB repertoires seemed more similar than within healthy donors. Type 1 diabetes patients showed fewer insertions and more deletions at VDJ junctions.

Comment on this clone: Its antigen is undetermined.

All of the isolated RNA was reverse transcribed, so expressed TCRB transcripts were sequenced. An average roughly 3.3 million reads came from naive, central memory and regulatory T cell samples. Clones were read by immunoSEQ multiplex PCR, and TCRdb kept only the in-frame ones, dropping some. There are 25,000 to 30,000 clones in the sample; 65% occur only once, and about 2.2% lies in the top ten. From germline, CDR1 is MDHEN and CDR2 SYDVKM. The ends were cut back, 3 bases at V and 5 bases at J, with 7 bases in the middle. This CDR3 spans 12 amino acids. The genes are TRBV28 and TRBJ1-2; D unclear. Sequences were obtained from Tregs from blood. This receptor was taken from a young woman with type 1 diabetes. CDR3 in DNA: TGTGCCAGCAGTTTTAGAGATTATGGCTACACCTTC. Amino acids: CASSFRDYGYTF.